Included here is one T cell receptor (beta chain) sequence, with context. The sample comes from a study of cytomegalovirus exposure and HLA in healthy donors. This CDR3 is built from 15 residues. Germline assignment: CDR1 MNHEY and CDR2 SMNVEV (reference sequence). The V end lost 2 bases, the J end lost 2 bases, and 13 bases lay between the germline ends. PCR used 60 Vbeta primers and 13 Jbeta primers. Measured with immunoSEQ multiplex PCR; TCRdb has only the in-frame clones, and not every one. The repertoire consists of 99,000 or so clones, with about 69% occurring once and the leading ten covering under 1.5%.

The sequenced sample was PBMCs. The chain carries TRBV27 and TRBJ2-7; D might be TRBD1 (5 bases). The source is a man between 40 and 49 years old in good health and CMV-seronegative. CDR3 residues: CASSLRAGLTYEQYF. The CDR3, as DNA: TGTGCCAGCAGTTTAAGGGCAGGGCTTACCTACGAGCAGTACTTC.